This record concerns one T cell receptor (beta chain) sequence. The sample originates from a study of glioma-infiltrating T cells. Amplification of TCR alpha and beta CDR3 regions from RNA used iRepertoire nested multiplex PCR. TCRdb reanalysed the multiplex PCR reads using MiXCR and keeps one entry per CDR3 protein. The table lists approximately 89,000 distinct CDR3 sequences, 23% of them singletons, with 6.7% in the top ten. The V and J ends lost 4 bases and 2 bases, in that order; junction bases with no gene match: 4. CDR3 length: 14 residues. Per germline, CDR1 DFQATT and CDR2 SNEGSKA (reference sequence).

The sample taken for sequencing was glioma tissue, nonneoplastic brain tissue, or PBMCs (not recorded which). The receptor comes from a human donor with low-grade glioma or glioblastoma, undergoing nonglioma brain surgery, or in good health (not recorded which). The chain has TRBV20-1 and TRBJ2-1; 8 bases line up with TRBD1. The CDR3 coding sequence is TGCAGTGCTATTACGACAGGGGCCTACAATGAGCAGTTCTTC. Protein: CSAITTGAYNEQFF.